Presented here are 27 T cell receptor beta chains from one specimen sequenced in a study of CD4 T cells in relation to SARS-CoV-2 and coronaviruses. No antigen has been assigned to these receptors. The unexposed donors gave CD4+ T cells in 2011-2018, prior to COVID-19. After less than 11 days of culture, CD4+ T cells were isolated. Clones were sequenced by immunoSEQ multiplex PCR, and TCRdb holds only the in-frame ones, with some missing. The sample includes roughly 30,000 clones, 74% of them seen just once. Specimen: CD4+ T cells from PBMCs, cultured in vitro. The receptors here all came from a human donor in good health.

This clone was recorded once. The V and J genes are TRBV7-2 and TRBJ2-2; D gene uncertain. The germline V and J ends were trimmed by 2 bases and 6 bases, with 13 bases remaining between them. The length of the CDR3 is 15 residues. Germline CDR1 SGHTA, CDR2 FQGNSA. CDR3 region: CASSLRLGFAGELFF. In nucleotides, the CDR3 is TGTGCCAGCAGCTTACGTCTGGGATTTGCCGGGGAGCTGTTTTTT.

The chain links TRBV3-1 (or the pseudogene TRBV3-2) to TRBJ1-6; 7 nucleotides align to TRBD1. Germline CDR1 LGHDT, CDR2 YNNKEL (reference sequence). This CDR3 contains 15 residues. The V gene end was trimmed by 4 bases and the J gene end by 7 bases; junction bases not matched to a gene: 7. This CDR3 is CASSPLQGSNSPLHF. The CDR3, as DNA: TGTGCCAGCAGCCCGTTACAGGGGAGCAATTCACCCCTCCACTTT.

This chain uses TRBV10-3 with TRBJ2-3; D is perhaps TRBD2 (5 bases). Germline V gene lookup returns CDR1 ENHRY and CDR2 SYGVKD. The CDR3 is 15 residues long. With 0 bases removed from V and 5 bases from J, the gap between germline ends came to 12 bases. The CDR3 is CAISESTAAGDTQYF. CDR3 DNA: TGTGCCATCAGTGAGTCGACTGCGGCGGGAGATACGCAGTATTTT.

This clone is judged medium-sized. The chain carries TRBV5-1 and TRBJ1-3; no firm D call. The CDR3 has 15 amino acids. V gave up 0 bases and J gave up 4 bases, with 11 bases separating them. Germline V gene data show CDR1 as SGHRS and CDR2 as YFSETQ. CDR3 residues: CASSLGTLLGNTIYF. CDR3 DNA: TGCGCCAGCAGCTTGGGAACACTTCTCGGAAACACCATATATTTT. Full variable domain (missing parts from reference TRBV5-1 and TRBJ1-3): KAGVTQTPRYLIKTRGQQVTLSCSPISGHRSVSWYQQTPGQGLQFLFEYFSETQRNKGNFPGRFSGRQFSNSRSEMNVSTLELGDSALYLCASSLGTLLGNTIYFGEGSWLTVV.

J is TRBJ1-6 and V is TRBV7-2, with D possibly being TRBD1 (5 bases). This CDR3 comprises 15 residues. The ends were cut back, 4 bases at V and 2 bases at J, with 9 bases in the middle. Per the germline V gene, CDR1 is SGHTA and CDR2 is FQGNSA. The DNA for the CDR3 is TGTGCCAGCAGCTCAGGGTTGCCCTATAATTCACCCCTCCACTTT. It encodes CASSSGLPYNSPLHF.

CDR3 sequence (DNA): TGTGCCAGCAGTCCCGGGACAGTATCCTACGAGCAGTACTTC. Protein product: CASSPGTVSYEQYF. This chain joins TRBV6-6 and TRBJ2-7; 7 nucleotides agree with TRBD1. Germline CDR1 reads MNHNY; CDR2 reads SVGAGI (reference sequence). Unmatched junction bases numbered 5, after V lost 5 bases and J lost 1 base. The CDR3 sequence is 14 residues long.

The rearrangement joins TRBV10-3 to TRBJ2-1; TRBD2 agrees at 13 bases. Trimming cost V 6 bases and J 9 bases; bases outside gene matches: 8. The CDR3 runs 15 residues. CDR1 is ENHRY, CDR2 SYGVKD, per germline. CDR3 in DNA: TGTGCCATCAGGAAAACTAGCGGGGGGGCCGGTGAGCAGTTCTTC. This encodes CAIRKTSGGAGEQFF.

V gene TRBV5-4 combines with J gene TRBJ2-3; D perhaps matches TRBD2 (6 bases). The CDR3 runs 14 residues. V was pared by 9 bases and J by 0 bases, with 14 bases between. The germline V gene encodes CDR1 SGHNT and CDR2 YYREEE (reference sequence). The CDR3 sequence is CATSGEPSTDTQYF. In DNA, the CDR3 is TGTGCCACCTCGGGGGAGCCTAGCACAGATACGCAGTATTTT. The variable domain in full, completed from reference TRBV5-4 and TRBJ2-3, reads ETGVTQSPTHLIKTRGQQVTLRCSSQSGHNTVSWYQQALGQGPQFIFQYYREEENGRGNFPPRFSGLQFPNYSSELNVNALELDDSALYLCATSGEPSTDTQYFGPGTRLTVL.

The gene calls are TRBV10-3 and TRBJ1-5, with D possibly being TRBD1 (6 bases). The germline V gene has CDR1 ENHRY and CDR2 SYGVKD. V was shortened by 5 bases and J by 10 bases, with 21 bases between the two germline ends. This CDR3 has 15 residues. The CDR3 spells CAISCPTGQSQPQHF. The CDR3 DNA reads as TGTGCCATCAGTTGCCCGACAGGCCAATCCCAACCCCAGCATTTT.

This chain uses TRBV10-3 with TRBJ2-7; D tentatively reads TRBD1 or TRBD2 (5 bases each). Germline CDR1 reads ENHRY; CDR2 reads SYGVKD. The CDR3 has 12 residues. The germline V and J ends were trimmed by 3 bases and 7 bases, with 10 bases remaining between them. The CDR3, as DNA: TGTGCCATCAGTGACAGGGACGGGGAGCAGTACTTC. It specifies CAISDRDGEQYF.

Only a few counts were recorded for this clone. The J gene is TRBJ2-1, the V gene TRBV6-5; D is ambiguous. V was trimmed by 2 bases and J by 12 bases, leaving 23 bases between them. The CDR3 spans 16 residues. Germline CDR1 reads MNHEY; CDR2 reads SVGAGI. Here the CDR3 reads CASSYGKRSPRRGQFF. The CDR3 region has the DNA TGTGCCAGCAGTTACGGCAAGCGTTCCCCCCGTCGCGGGCAGTTCTTC.

J is TRBJ1-5 and V is TRBV7-2, with D possibly matching TRBD1 (5 bases). Trimming took off 1 base at V and 5 bases at J, with 12 bases between the two ends. CDR3 length: 15 residues. Germline V gives CDR1 SGHTA, CDR2 FQGNSA. CDR3 nucleotide sequence: TGTGCCAGCAGCTTAGTTTCGGGGGGTGATCAGCCCCAGCATTTT. This encodes CASSLVSGGDQPQHF.

The chain carries TRBV11-2 and TRBJ2-1; the D gene is possibly TRBD2 (5 bases). Germline V gene lookup returns CDR1 SGHAT and CDR2 FQNNGV. Trimming pared 3 bases from V and 11 bases from J, leaving 11 bases between. The CDR3 contains 12 residues. CDR3 sequence (DNA): TGTGCCAGCAGCTTGGGCGCGGGTAAGCAGTTCTTC. Its protein product is CASSLGAGKQFF.

This clone showed up just once. The V and J genes are TRBV3-1 (or the pseudogene TRBV3-2) and TRBJ1-1; tentatively, D is TRBD1 (5 bases). V lost 4 bases to trimming and J lost 5 bases, with 11 bases between them. The germline V gene has CDR1 LGHDT and CDR2 YNNKEL (reference sequence). This CDR3 comprises 13 residues. Written as DNA, the CDR3 is TGTGCCAGCAGCCCTCTGGGGGGTACTGAAGCTTTCTTT. This gives the protein CASSPLGGTEAFF.

V usage is TRBV7-8 and J usage is TRBJ2-4, with 10 bases lining up with TRBD2. The trim removed 5 bases at V and 0 bases at J, leaving 10 bases unmatched. CDR1 SGHVS and CDR2 FQNEAQ come from the germline V gene. The CDR3 sequence is 18 residues long. The CDR3 is CASSPPSGGASAKNIQYF. CDR3 DNA sequence: TGTGCCAGCAGCCCCCCCAGCGGGGGGGCGTCAGCCAAAAACATTCAGTACTTC.

Only one count was recorded for this clone. The V call is TRBV14, the J call TRBJ2-1; D is tentatively TRBD1 or TRBD2 (5 bases each). From germline, CDR1 is SGHDN and CDR2 FVKESK. V was trimmed by 4 bases and J by 15 bases, leaving 16 bases between them. This CDR3 is 12 amino acids long. Here the CDR3 reads CASSRTGPLTFF. The CDR3 nucleotides are TGTGCCAGCAGCCGGACGGGGCCGTTAACGTTCTTC.

V and J are TRBV24-1 and TRBJ2-5; D possibly uses TRBD1 or TRBD2 (5 bases each). V gave up 4 bases and J gave up 3 bases, with 14 bases separating them. The CDR3 consists of 15 residues. Germline V CDR1 and CDR2: KGHDR, SFDVKD. CDR3 sequence reads: CATSDPSGAEETQYF. The DNA of the CDR3 is TGTGCCACCAGTGACCCTTCCGGGGCTGAAGAGACCCAGTACTTC.

DNA for the CDR3: TGTGCCAGCAGTTTGCCGGGACTAGCGGGGGGCGAGCAGTACTTC. This sequence encodes CASSLPGLAGGEQYF. The chain is built from TRBV6-5 and TRBJ2-7, with 15 nucleotides matching TRBD2. With V trimmed by 4 bases and J by 6 bases, 4 bases remained unmatched. The CDR3 totals 15 residues. CDR1 and CDR2 (germline): MNHEY, SVGAGI.

The chain combines TRBV10-3 with TRBJ2-3, with D possibly being TRBD1 or TRBD2 (5 bases each). Trimming took off 8 bases at V and 2 bases at J, with 20 bases between the two ends. CDR3 length: 16 amino acids. Per the germline V gene, CDR1 is ENHRY and CDR2 is SYGVKD. CDR3 in DNA: TGTGCCATCTCTTACCTCGGACTGGGACCCACAGATACGCAGTATTTT. Its translation is CAISYLGLGPTDTQYF.

The rearrangement joins TRBV11-3 to TRBJ2-2; D is uncertain. Trimming stripped 3 bases from V and 6 bases from J, with 8 bases between. The CDR3 covers 13 residues. CDR1 and CDR2 from the germline V gene are SGHNT and YENEEA. CDR3 loop: CASSFHEAGELFF. CDR3 coding DNA: TGTGCCAGCAGCTTCCACGAGGCCGGGGAGCTGTTTTTT.

The gene calls are TRBV10-1 and TRBJ2-7, with D uncertain. Trimming cost V 2 bases and J 1 base, with 9 bases left between them. Germline CDR1 WNHNN, CDR2 SYGVQD (reference sequence). CDR3 length: 14 residues. The CDR3 DNA follows: TGCGCCAGCAGTGAGACCGGCGTATCCTACGAGCAGTACTTC. It translates to CASSETGVSYEQYF.

This clone was counted only a few times. The V call is TRBV19, the J call TRBJ1-1; D gene unclear. Germline V gene sequence: CDR1 LNHDA, CDR2 SQIVND (reference sequence). This CDR3 comprises 13 residues. Trimming cost V 3 bases and J 6 bases, with 11 bases left between them. The DNA of the CDR3 is TGTGCCAGTAGTATTCATTTAGGCCCTGAAGCTTTCTTT. It encodes CASSIHLGPEAFF. Full variable domain (missing parts from reference TRBV19 and TRBJ1-1): DGGITQSPKYLFRKEGQNVTLSCEQNLNHDAMYWYRQDPGQGLRLIYYSQIVNDFQKGDIAEGYSVSREKKESFPLTVTSAQKNPTAFYLCASSIHLGPEAFFGQGTRLTVV.

V and J are TRBV6-1 and TRBJ2-1; a possible D gene is TRBD2 (6 bases). The CDR3 has 15 residues. The V end lost 3 bases, the J end lost 6 bases, and 15 bases lay between the germline ends. The V gene's germline CDR1 is MNHNS and CDR2 SASEGT. Written as DNA, the CDR3 is TGTGCCAGCAGTGATCGGCAGGGAGGATTCAATGAGCAGTTCTTC. The encoded protein is CASSDRQGGFNEQFF.

The chain joins TRBV7-2 to TRBJ2-6; possible D gene TRBD1, 5 bases. Trimming took 3 bases from V and 3 from J, leaving 15 bases between them. Germline V gives CDR1 SGHTA, CDR2 FQGNSA. The CDR3 spans 17 residues. The CDR3 region has the DNA TGTGCCAGCAGCTTCCCGAGACAAGGGGTTGGGGCCAACGTCCTGACTTTC. Residues: CASSFPRQGVGANVLTF.

This sequence joins TRBV2 and TRBJ2-1, with TRBD2 matching over 10 bases. CDR1 is SNHLY and CDR2 is FYNNEI in the germline V gene. The CDR3 has 14 residues. V lost 6 bases to trimming and J lost 8 bases; unmatched junction nucleotides: 7. Here the CDR3 DNA reads TGTGCCAGCAGGGTGGCTAGCGGGAGCGATGAGCAGTTCTTC. Residues: CASRVASGSDEQFF.

The chain is built from TRBV6-4 and TRBJ2-5; TRBD2 agrees at 16 bases. Trimming at V came to 6 bases and at J to 4 bases, leaving 17 bases not matched to a gene. This CDR3 has 20 residues. Germline values: CDR1 MRHNA, CDR2 SNTAGT. CDR3 DNA sequence: TGTGCCAGCAGGCACACCGGGACTAGCGGGAGGGCCTGTAAGCGAGAGACCCAGTACTTC. This codes for CASRHTGTSGRACKRETQYF.

J is TRBJ1-6 and V is TRBV5-5; possible D gene TRBD1, 6 bases. From germline, CDR1 is SGHKS and CDR2 YYEKEE (reference sequence). This CDR3 spans 15 amino acids. V was trimmed by 1 base and J by 5 bases, leaving 10 bases between them. Here the CDR3 DNA reads TGTGCCAGCAGCTTGACAGGGTTCAATAATTCACCCCTCCACTTT. It translates to CASSLTGFNNSPLHF.